The clone carrying this T cell receptor (beta chain) has a handful of counts. In the source study's methods: Amplification with reference gene primers provided the estimates of nucleated cell counts. This table comes from immunoSEQ multiplex PCR, and its TCRdb copy is limited to in-frame clones, with some not included. V and J calls plus clone size are reproduced from that table; the DNA served to infer D and trimming. The sample has hundreds of thousands of clones; 88% are singletons. The data are from a study of blood T cell repertoires in COVID-19. V lost 7 bases and J lost 4; bases outside the gene matches: 5. CDR3 size: 13 residues. From germline, CDR1 is SGHAT and CDR2 FQNNGV.

The sequenced sample consisted of PBMCs or T cells enriched from blood (not recorded which). The V and J genes are TRBV11-2 and TRBJ2-5, with 8 positions matching TRBD2. The sequence came from a woman in her fifties or sixties in a cohort exposed to, infected with or recovered from COVID-19 (not recorded which). The CDR3 region has the DNA TGTGCCAGCACTCTGAGCGGGGGAGAGACCCAGTACTTC. It specifies CASTLSGGETQYF.